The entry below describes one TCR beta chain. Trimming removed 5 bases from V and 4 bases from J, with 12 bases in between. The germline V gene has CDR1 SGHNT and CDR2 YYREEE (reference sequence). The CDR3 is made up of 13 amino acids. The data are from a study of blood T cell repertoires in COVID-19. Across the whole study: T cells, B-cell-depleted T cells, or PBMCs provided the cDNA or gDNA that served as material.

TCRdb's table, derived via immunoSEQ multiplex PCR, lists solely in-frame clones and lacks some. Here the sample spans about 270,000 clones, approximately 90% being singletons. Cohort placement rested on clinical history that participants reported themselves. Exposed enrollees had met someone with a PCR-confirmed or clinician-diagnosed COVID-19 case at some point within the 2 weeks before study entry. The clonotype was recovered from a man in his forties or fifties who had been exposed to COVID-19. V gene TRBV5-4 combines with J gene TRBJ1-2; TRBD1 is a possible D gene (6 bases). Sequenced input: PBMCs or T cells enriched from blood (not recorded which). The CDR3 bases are TGTGCCAGCAGGCCTCAGGGGAGCTATGGCTACACCTTC. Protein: CASRPQGSYGYTF.